This TCR beta chain was retrieved from a study of PD-L1 blockade in urothelial cancer. Overall study context: Samples came from 3 weeks, at the second dose, and 6 weeks into treatment. The study recovered a median of about 140,000 T cells per blood sample.

Spike-ins of synthetic TCR analog templates went into each PCR. Sequenced by immunoSEQ multiplex PCR; TCRdb stores in-frame clones only, minus some. Of more than 45,000 clones listed, approximately 83% are singletons. Described time point: peripheral blood 6 weeks after treatment start. Patients' cancers were locally advanced or metastatic urothelial carcinomas. Germline values: CDR1 SGHVS, CDR2 FQNEAQ. The CDR3 consists of 14 residues. Trimming left V 8 bases short and J 6 bases short, with 16 bases between. V gene TRBV7-8 combines with J gene TRBJ2-2; weak D call: TRBD1 (6 bases). The source material was PBMCs, sampled around atezolizumab (anti-PD-L1) treatment. This clonotype originated in a man in his 60s with urothelial cancer. The CDR3 region has the DNA TGTGCCAGCCGCTCGGGACACCGGCCCGGGGAGCTGTTTTTT. Amino acid sequence: CASRSGHRPGELFF.